These 25 T cell receptor beta chains were all obtained from the same sample, sequenced in a study of molecular identifiers for immune sequencing clone quantification. From the PCR reads, TCRdb called clonotypes with MiXCR, one entry per CDR3 protein. Counted here are 88,000 or so distinct CDR3 sequences, roughly a fifth occurring once; the ten biggest clones make up approximately 0.99%. Sequences were obtained from naive CD8+ T cells from blood, with Jurkat cell RNA spiked in. Indicated subset: FACS-sorted CD8+CD4-CCR7+CD45RA+ naive T cells. These receptor sequences come from a human donor in good health. Some libraries in this study had Jurkat cell RNA spiked in.

This clonotype was seen many times. The gene calls are TRBV4-1 and TRBJ2-7, with D maybe TRBD2 (5 bases). CDR1 and CDR2 from the germline V gene are MGHRA and YSYEKL. Deletions cut 4 bases from V and 0 bases from J, with 10 bases between. The CDR3 is 14 amino acids. The CDR3 DNA reads TGCGCCAGCAGCCCGATAGGGAGCTCCTACGAGCAGTACTTC. It translates to CASSPIGSSYEQYF.

This clonotype showed up many times. This chain connects TRBV5-8 to TRBJ2-3; D uncertain. Looked up from germline, CDR1 is SGHTS and CDR2 is YDEGEE. V shed 4 bases and J shed 5 bases, with 14 bases lying between them. The CDR3 totals 14 residues. CDR3 in DNA: TGTGCCAGCAGCCAAGCCCGACTCCGAGATACGCAGTATTTT. As protein: CASSQARLRDTQYF.

The genes are TRBV20-1 and TRBJ2-7; TRBD1 matches at 7 bases. V lost 5 bases to trimming and J lost 2 bases; unmatched junction nucleotides: 12. In germline, CDR1 is DFQATT, CDR2 SNEGSKA (reference sequence). This CDR3 spans 15 amino acids. As DNA, the CDR3 is TGCAGTGCTGCCAGGAACCGGGACAGCACCTACGAGCAGTACTTC. It yields the protein CSAARNRDSTYEQYF.

The J gene is TRBJ1-3, the V gene TRBV4-1, with D possibly matching TRBD1 (6 bases). This CDR3 has 14 amino acids. Germline V gene data show CDR1 as MGHRA and CDR2 as YSYEKL. Trimming pared 4 bases from V and 1 base from J, leaving 8 bases between. CDR3 in DNA: TGCGCCAGCAGCCCCCAGGGGTCTGGAAACACCATATATTTT. Protein product: CASSPQGSGNTIYF.

In this sample, this clonotype turned up once. A clone one base away is much larger, so this may be a read error. Without the conserved terminal phenylalanine or tryptophan, this CDR3 likely stems from a read error. The V call is TRBV6-2 or TRBV6-3, the J call TRBJ2-3; D is unclear. CDR1 is MNHEY, CDR2 SVGEGT, per germline. The CDR3 loop spans 12 amino acids. V was clipped by 5 bases and J by 6 bases, with 9 bases between them. CDR3 bases: TGTGCCAGCAGTGTAGCACGGGATACGCAGTATCTT. Its protein is CASSVARDTQYL.

The chain has TRBV24-1 and TRBJ2-1, with TRBD2 matching over 11 bases. This CDR3 is built from 17 residues. V lost 1 base, J lost 6 bases, and 7 bases stayed unmatched. The germline CDR1 and CDR2 sequences are KGHDR and SFDVKD. The CDR3 nucleotides read TGTGCCACCAGTGATTTCATGACGGGACTAGCGGCCAATGAGCAGTTCTTC. Translating gives CATSDFMTGLAANEQFF.

The chain carries TRBV20-1 and TRBJ2-1, with 7 bases that match TRBD2. The CDR3 contains 15 residues. Germline lookup yields CDR1 DFQATT and CDR2 SNEGSKA (reference sequence). V lost 6 bases to trimming and J lost 4 bases; unmatched junction nucleotides: 12. In nucleotides, the CDR3 is TGCAGTGCAAGCGGGGCGGGAGTAGCTTACAATGAGCAGTTCTTC. This gives the protein CSASGAGVAYNEQFF.

This clonotype has a count of ten or more. The chain recombines TRBV7-9 with TRBJ2-5; 7 bases match TRBD2. The CDR3 spans 12 residues. The trim removed 4 bases at V and 9 bases at J, leaving 5 bases unmatched. Germline CDR1 and CDR2: SEHNR and FQNEAQ (reference sequence). The CDR3 region is CASSSGTTSQYF. In DNA form, the CDR3 reads TGTGCCAGCAGCTCCGGGACTACCTCCCAGTACTTC.

About this clonotype: Just one base apart from a much larger clone, this may be a read error. V is TRBV29-1 and J is TRBJ1-3; 7 bases fit TRBD1. J was trimmed by 5 bases and V by 8 bases; bases with no gene match: 12. CDR3 length: 14 residues. CDR1 is SQVTM, CDR2 ANQGSEA, per germline. CDR3 sequence reads: CSIRYRGLRNTIYF. The CDR3 bases are TGCAGCATCCGATACAGGGGACTCAGAAACACCATATATTTT.

This clonotype has more than one count but fewer than ten. The chain couples TRBV30 to TRBJ2-1, with D possibly matching TRBD1 (6 bases). Per germline, CDR1 GTSNPN and CDR2 SVGIG (reference sequence). V lost 3 bases and J 8 bases, leaving 26 bases between the germline ends. The CDR3 sequence is 17 residues long. The CDR3 DNA is TGTGCCTGGAGGGAGAAGGTCGGGACACCAGGCAACGATGAGCAGTTCTTC. It specifies CAWREKVGTPGNDEQFF.

This clonotype was found many times. The chain joins TRBV11-2 to TRBJ2-3; D possibly corresponds to TRBD2 (5 bases). CDR3 size: 15 residues. Germline V gene lookup returns CDR1 SGHAT and CDR2 FQNNGV. Trimming shortened V by 0 bases and J by 0 bases, and 7 bases separated the two germline ends. CDR3 nucleotides: TGTGCCAGCAGCTTAGAGAAGCGGAGCACAGATACGCAGTATTTT. Translation gives CASSLEKRSTDTQYF.

This rearrangement joins TRBV5-1 to TRBJ2-7; D may be TRBD1 or TRBD2 (6 bases each). Trimming took off 1 base at V and 6 bases at J, with 14 bases between the two ends. Germline loops: CDR1 SGHRS, CDR2 YFSETQ. The CDR3 totals 14 residues. The CDR3 is CASSLLGGGPEQYF. The CDR3 region has the DNA TGCGCCAGCAGCTTGCTAGGAGGGGGGCCCGAGCAGTACTTC.

This clonotype was seen many times. The V and J genes are TRBV7-8 and TRBJ1-1; D is unresolved. The CDR3 consists of 15 residues. CDR1 SGHVS and CDR2 FQNEAQ come from the germline V gene. V lost 5 bases and J lost 5, with 18 bases in between. Written as DNA, the CDR3 is TGTGCCAGCAGCAGAGGGATCGGGGTTCGGACTGAAGCTTTCTTT. It specifies CASSRGIGVRTEAFF. The complete variable domain, with remaining parts taken from reference TRBV7-8 and TRBJ1-1, reads GAGVSQSPRYKVAKRGQDVALRCDPISGHVSLFWYQQALGQGPEFLTYFQNEAQLDKSGLPSDRFFAERPEGSVSTLKIQRTQQEDSAVYLCASSRGIGVRTEAFFGQGTRLTVV.

This clonotype was counted only a few times. No conserved phenylalanine or tryptophan is present at the end of the CDR3, so a read error is the likely explanation. V is TRBV7-9 and J is TRBJ2-3, with 8 bases matching TRBD2. Germline lookup yields CDR1 SEHNR and CDR2 FQNEAQ (reference sequence). The CDR3 contains 17 residues. Trimming took 4 bases from V and 2 from J; bases not matched to a gene: 11. The CDR3 DNA follows: TGTGCCAGCAGCTCCACTCGGGAAGCGGGGGTCACAGATACGCAGTATCTT. Translation: CASSSTREAGVTDTQYL.

This clonotype has just a few counts. The V call is TRBV20-1, the J call TRBJ2-5; 8 bases match TRBD2. J was trimmed by 7 bases and V by 0 bases; bases with no gene match: 13. Germline values: CDR1 DFQATT, CDR2 SNEGSKA (reference sequence). This CDR3 is built from 16 residues. DNA for the CDR3: TGCAGTGCTAGAGATATATACGGGGGGGCCGGTTTGACCCAGTACTTC. The encoded protein is CSARDIYGGAGLTQYF.

This clonotype has ten or more counts. The genes are TRBV4-1 and TRBJ2-3; possibly TRBD2 for D (7 bases). The V and J ends lost 4 bases and 4 bases respectively, with 15 bases between them. The germline V gene encodes CDR1 MGHRA and CDR2 YSYEKL. The CDR3 runs to 15 residues. The CDR3 reads CASSPREGGADTQYF. CDR3 coding DNA: TGCGCCAGCAGCCCGAGAGAGGGGGGGGCAGATACGCAGTATTTT.

In this sample, this clonotype turned up many times. This sequence joins TRBV3-1 and TRBJ2-3, with D possibly matching TRBD2 (6 bases). CDR1 is LGHDT, CDR2 YNNKEL, per germline (reference sequence). This CDR3 spans 13 amino acids. V was cut by 5 bases and J by 4 bases, with 10 bases left in between. The CDR3 DNA is TGTGCCAGCAGCGCCGGGAGTCCAGATACGCAGTATTTT. This encodes CASSAGSPDTQYF.

This clonotype was seen a few times. The chain joins TRBV5-3 to TRBJ2-7; 8 positions match TRBD1. TRBV5-3 is flagged as an ORF with uncertain function. After removal of 8 bases from V and 0 bases from J, the junction contained 7 bases not matched to a gene. The CDR3 contains 14 residues. CDR3 coding DNA: TGTGCCAGCAGACAGGGGATGGGCTCCTACGAGCAGTACTTC. Translation gives CASRQGMGSYEQYF.

This clonotype has just a few counts. V usage is TRBV6-6 and J usage is TRBJ2-1; TRBD1 or TRBD2 may be the D gene (5 bases each). From germline, CDR1 is MNHNY and CDR2 SVGAGI (reference sequence). The CDR3 is 16 amino acids. The V gene lost 2 bases and the J gene lost 0 bases, with 11 bases spanning the gap. The CDR3 reads CASSYPSGTSYNEQFF. CDR3 bases: TGTGCCAGCAGTTACCCCTCTGGGACCTCCTACAATGAGCAGTTCTTC.

This clonotype was detected ten times or more. The chain combines TRBV28 with TRBJ2-7; 9 bases line up with TRBD2. This CDR3 has 12 residues. Germline V CDR1 and CDR2: MDHEN, SYDVKM. Germline trimming cut 5 bases from V and 6 bases from J; bases unmatched to any gene: 2. The CDR3 nucleotides read TGTGCCAGCAGTCTTAGCGGGAGCGAGCAGTACTTC. Translating gives CASSLSGSEQYF.

This clonotype was found many times. V usage is TRBV2 and J usage is TRBJ2-5, with D unresolved. The length of the CDR3 is 14 residues. Germline CDR1 SNHLY, CDR2 FYNNEI. Trimming left V 2 bases short and J 5 bases short, with 12 bases between. CDR3: CASSEMKGLETQYF. The CDR3 DNA reads as TGTGCCAGCAGTGAAATGAAAGGGCTTGAGACCCAGTACTTC.

There are many counts of this clonotype. The rearrangement links TRBV3-1 to TRBJ2-3; D unclear. Trimming shortened V by 1 base and J by 2 bases, and 13 bases separated the two germline ends. The CDR3 consists of 16 residues. CDR1 and CDR2 (germline): LGHDT, YNNKEL (reference sequence). The CDR3 DNA reads TGTGCCAGCAGCCAAGGGACCCAGGATAACACAGATACGCAGTATTTT. This sequence encodes CASSQGTQDNTDTQYF.

This clonotype has ten or more counts. J is TRBJ1-5 and V is TRBV27, with no clear D. V lost 4 bases and J lost 5, with 9 bases in between. Germline V CDR1 and CDR2: MNHEY, SMNVEV (reference sequence). This CDR3 is built from 13 residues. The CDR3 loop is CASSYGPDQPQHF. In DNA, the CDR3 is TGTGCCAGCAGTTATGGACCTGATCAGCCCCAGCATTTT.

Ten or more counts support this clonotype. This chain links TRBV4-1 with TRBJ1-1; D is ambiguous. The CDR3 contains 15 residues. Germline lookup yields CDR1 MGHRA and CDR2 YSYEKL. V was trimmed by 3 bases and J by 3 bases, leaving 14 bases between them. In nucleotides, the CDR3 is TGCGCCAGCAGCCAGGTACCCACGGTGGACACTGAAGCTTTCTTT. Translated: CASSQVPTVDTEAFF.

This clonotype was picked up many times. The rearrangement uses TRBV4-3 and TRBJ2-7, with 9 bases matching TRBD1. The CDR3 sequence is 15 residues long. The germline V gene has CDR1 LGHNA and CDR2 YSLEER. V lost 0 bases, J lost 2 bases, and 2 bases stayed unmatched. The CDR3 reads CASSQEGQGTYEQYF. The CDR3 DNA reads TGCGCCAGCAGCCAAGAAGGACAGGGGACCTACGAGCAGTACTTC.